Listed here are 29 T cell receptor beta chains from one sample, sequenced in a study of cytomegalovirus exposure and HLA in healthy donors. Here immunoSEQ multiplex PCR was the method, and the copy in TCRdb shows in-frame clones only, minus some. This sample has some 240,000 clones, with 87% found just once. The sequencing sample was made of PBMCs. These receptors all come from a woman between 18 and 30 years old in good health and CMV-seropositive.

This chain links TRBV6-5 with TRBJ2-5, with 10 bases matching TRBD1. The CDR3 totals 14 residues. J was trimmed by 3 bases and V by 8 bases; bases with no gene match: 6. Germline V gene data show CDR1 as MNHEY and CDR2 as SVGAGI. In nucleotides, the CDR3 is TGTGCCAGCTCCGGGACAGGGGCTGAAGAGACCCAGTACTTC. This sequence encodes CASSGTGAEETQYF.

For this clone: The junction and the germline gene differ at one end; a read error may be behind it. The rearrangement uses TRBV7-9 and TRBJ2-7; tentatively, D is TRBD1 (5 bases). The CDR3 extends over 11 amino acids. Germline assignment: CDR1 SEHNR and CDR2 FQNEAQ (reference sequence). DNA for the CDR3: TGTGCCAGCAGCCCAAGGGGTCAGGTCGTCTTC. Protein product: CASSPRGQVVF.

The CDR3 loop is CASSPQFAEETQYF. CDR3 DNA sequence: TGTGCCAGCAGTCCCCAGTTCGCGGAGGAGACCCAGTACTTC. The chain carries TRBV28 and TRBJ2-5; D is unclear. V was trimmed by 5 bases and J by 5 bases, leaving 15 bases between them. The CDR3 loop spans 14 amino acids. Germline V gene data show CDR1 as MDHEN and CDR2 as SYDVKM.

The chain carries TRBV28 and TRBJ1-2; 7 nucleotides align to TRBD1. Germline CDR1 MDHEN, CDR2 SYDVKM. The CDR3 is 13 amino acids. J gave up 4 bases and V 6 bases, and 5 bases lay outside the gene matches. The CDR3 sequence: CASRYRGLYGYTF. The CDR3 coding sequence is TGTGCCAGCAGGTACAGGGGACTCTATGGCTACACCTTC.

The chain couples TRBV28 to TRBJ2-3; perhaps TRBD1 as D (6 bases). This CDR3 region has 13 residues. Trimming cost V 7 bases and J 6 bases, with 14 bases left between them. CDR1 and CDR2 from the germline V gene are MDHEN and SYDVKM. CDR3 coding DNA: TGTGCCAGCACTAAACAGGGTGGGGATACGCAGTATTTT. This gives the protein CASTKQGGDTQYF.

CDR3 DNA: TGTGCCACCAGCAGAGATGCGGGACATGGCTACACCTTC. Encoded protein: CATSRDAGHGYTF. V usage is TRBV15 and J usage is TRBJ1-2, with D possibly matching TRBD1 (5 bases). The ends were cut back, 0 bases at V and 6 bases at J, with 8 bases in the middle. The CDR3 is made up of 13 amino acids. Germline CDR1 and CDR2: LNHNV and YYDKDF (reference sequence).

The sample holds one count of this clone. The chain recombines TRBV5-4 with TRBJ2-1, with 7 bases matching TRBD2. The CDR3 loop spans 13 amino acids. Germline CDR1 reads SGHNT; CDR2 reads YYREEE (reference sequence). The V gene end was trimmed by 4 bases and the J gene end by 10 bases; junction bases not matched to a gene: 8. CDR3 sequence reads: CASSPDPSGEQFF. The CDR3 nucleotides read TGTGCCAGCAGCCCCGACCCTAGCGGAGAGCAGTTCTTC.

This clone was seen only once. The CDR3 DNA reads TGTGCCAGCGGGGACAGGGGGCGGACTGGGGCCAACGTCCTGACTTTC. The encoded protein is CASGDRGRTGANVLTF. The chain combines TRBV6-6 with TRBJ2-6; the match to TRBD1 covers 12 bases. With V trimmed by 8 bases and J by 2 bases, 4 bases remained unmatched. The CDR3 covers 16 residues. CDR1 is MNHNY and CDR2 is SVGAGI in the germline V gene (reference sequence).

The chain joins TRBV19 to TRBJ2-1; TRBD2 aligns across 12 bases. The V segment lost 0 bases and the J segment 7 bases; nucleotides outside the gene matches: 7. Germline assignment: CDR1 LNHDA and CDR2 SQIVND (reference sequence). The CDR3 spans 17 residues. This CDR3 reads CASSIDQTSGRPNEQFF. CDR3 DNA: TGTGCCAGTAGTATAGACCAGACTAGCGGGAGACCGAATGAGCAGTTCTTC.

The chain joins TRBV2 to TRBJ1-5, with D hard to call. Trimming shortened V by 4 bases and J by 0 bases, and 4 bases separated the two germline ends. Germline V gives CDR1 SNHLY, CDR2 FYNNEI. The CDR3 totals 13 residues. The CDR3, as DNA: TGTGCCAGCAGTGTTCATAGCAATCAGCCCCAGCATTTT. Its protein product is CASSVHSNQPQHF. The variable domain in full, with the rest retrieved from reference TRBV2 and TRBJ1-5, is EPEVTQTPSHQVTQMGQEVILRCVPISNHLYFYWYRQILGQKVEFLVSFYNNEISEKSEIFDDQFSVERPDGSNFTLKIRSTKLEDSAMYFCASSVHSNQPQHFGDGTRLSIL.

This chain connects TRBV27 to TRBJ2-3; 7 bases match TRBD2. CDR1 is MNHEY and CDR2 is SMNVEV in the germline V gene (reference sequence). V lost 6 bases and J lost 6; bases outside the gene matches: 15. This CDR3 spans 16 amino acids. CDR3 sequence (DNA): TGTGCCAGCAGCCCCCTGGCTAGCGGAGCGGGCGATACGCAGTATTTT. Translation: CASSPLASGAGDTQYF.

V gene TRBV2 combines with J gene TRBJ1-3; D ambiguous. The CDR3 length is 16 residues. The germline V and J ends were trimmed by 4 bases and 0 bases, with 13 bases remaining between them. Looked up from germline, CDR1 is SNHLY and CDR2 is FYNNEI. The CDR3 bases are TGTGCCAGCAGTGGGGCCAGCGGCCGCTCTGGAAACACCATATATTTT. Its protein product is CASSGASGRSGNTIYF. The whole variable domain, remainder taken from reference TRBV2 and TRBJ1-3, is EPEVTQTPSHQVTQMGQEVILRCVPISNHLYFYWYRQILGQKVEFLVSFYNNEISEKSEIFDDQFSVERPDGSNFTLKIRSTKLEDSAMYFCASSGASGRSGNTIYFGEGSWLTVV.

The chain carries TRBV4-1 and TRBJ2-1; D may be TRBD2 (8 bases). Germline CDR1 MGHRA, CDR2 YSYEKL. The V gene lost 7 bases and the J gene lost 8 bases, with 21 bases spanning the gap. CDR3 length: 15 amino acids. DNA for the CDR3: TGCGCCAGCACCCAGGGGGGTAGCGGGGACTATGAGCAGTTCTTC. Encoded protein: CASTQGGSGDYEQFF.

V and J are TRBV5-1 and TRBJ1-4, with 7 bases that match TRBD1. J was trimmed by 8 bases and V by 1 base; bases with no gene match: 8. The length of the CDR3 is 15 residues. Germline lookup yields CDR1 SGHRS and CDR2 YFSETQ. Written as DNA, the CDR3 is TGCGCCAGCAGCTTGTCCGGGACAGTCTACGAAAAACTGTTTTTT. It is translated as CASSLSGTVYEKLFF.

The chain carries TRBV19 and TRBJ2-2, with 10 bases lining up with TRBD2. This CDR3 has 17 residues. Germline V gene sequence: CDR1 LNHDA, CDR2 SQIVND (reference sequence). J gave up 5 bases and V 7 bases, and 13 bases lay outside the gene matches. CDR3 region: CASKWSSGSGTTGELFF. The CDR3 region has the DNA TGTGCCAGTAAATGGTCTAGCGGGAGCGGAACAACCGGGGAGCTGTTTTTT.

The chain combines TRBV18 with TRBJ1-5; TRBD1 is a possible D gene (6 bases). The CDR3 runs to 15 residues. CDR1 is KGHSH, CDR2 LQKENI, per germline. Trimming left V 6 bases short and J 5 bases short, with 17 bases between. This chain's CDR3 is CASSTQGGGDQPQHF. Written as DNA, the CDR3 is TGTGCCAGCTCTACACAGGGTGGTGGCGATCAGCCCCAGCATTTT. The full variable domain, rest sourced from reference TRBV18 and TRBJ1-5, is NAGVMQNPRHLVRRRGQEARLRCSPMKGHSHVYWYRQLPEEGLKFMVYLQKENIIDESGMPKERFSAEFPKEGPSILRIQQVVRGDSAAYFCASSTQGGGDQPQHFGDGTRLSIL.

V gene TRBV6-4 combines with J gene TRBJ1-2, with TRBD1 as a possible D gene (5 bases). Germline V gives CDR1 MRHNA, CDR2 SNTAGT. The CDR3 runs 15 residues. V lost 5 bases and J lost 8, with 21 bases in between. This CDR3 is CASSRNFDSRGGYTF. CDR3 nucleotide sequence: TGTGCCAGCAGTAGGAACTTTGACAGCAGAGGAGGCTACACCTTC.

J is TRBJ1-2 and V is TRBV4-1, with unresolved D. The V end was cut by 3 bases, the J end by 11 bases, with 16 bases between. The CDR3 loop spans 13 amino acids. Germline CDR1 MGHRA, CDR2 YSYEKL. The CDR3 DNA reads TGCGCCAGCAGCCACCGCGTCGGAGACTCATACACCTTC. This encodes CASSHRVGDSYTF.

The table lists this clone with a count of one. The chain links TRBV27 to TRBJ2-5; D perhaps matches TRBD1 (5 bases). This CDR3 is 13 amino acids long. V lost 4 bases and J 6 bases, leaving 12 bases between the germline ends. Per the germline V gene, CDR1 is MNHEY and CDR2 is SMNVEV (reference sequence). This CDR3 reads CASSSLGAKTQYF. The CDR3 DNA sequence: TGTGCCAGCAGTTCTCTAGGGGCGAAGACCCAGTACTTC.

The genes are TRBV27 and TRBJ2-2; D is ambiguous. The V end was cut by 6 bases, the J end by 0 bases, with 5 bases between. Per germline, CDR1 MNHEY and CDR2 SMNVEV (reference sequence). CDR3 length equals 13 residues. CDR3 loop: CASSRPNTGELFF. As DNA, the CDR3 is TGTGCCAGCAGCCGTCCGAACACCGGGGAGCTGTTTTTT.

The J gene is TRBJ2-1, the V gene TRBV28; D possibly corresponds to TRBD1 (6 bases). The length of the CDR3 is 14 residues. Trimming shortened V by 6 bases and J by 4 bases, and 13 bases separated the two germline ends. CDR1 MDHEN and CDR2 SYDVKM come from the germline V gene. Here the CDR3 reads CASRQGVVYNEQFF. The CDR3 DNA follows: TGTGCCAGCAGACAGGGAGTGGTATACAATGAGCAGTTCTTC.

This clone was recorded once. CDR3 in DNA: TGTGCCAGCAGTTGGGCTAGCGGGAGTGGCGGGGAGCTGTTTTTT. This sequence encodes CASSWASGSGGELFF. The chain links TRBV6-5 to TRBJ2-2, with 10 bases fitting TRBD2. The germline V gene has CDR1 MNHEY and CDR2 SVGAGI. J was trimmed by 7 bases and V by 4 bases; bases with no gene match: 6. This CDR3 spans 15 amino acids.

The V call is TRBV2, the J call TRBJ1-4; D is possibly TRBD1 (6 bases). CDR1 is SNHLY, CDR2 FYNNEI, per germline. The CDR3 loop spans 11 amino acids. Trimming took off 8 bases at V and 8 bases at J, with 9 bases between the two ends. The CDR3 protein is CASATGEKLFF. DNA of the CDR3: TGTGCCAGCGCGACAGGAGAAAAACTGTTTTTT.

The V gene is TRBV20-1, the J gene TRBJ2-5; TRBD1 matches 7 bases. The CDR3 runs to 11 residues. Germline V gene lookup returns CDR1 DFQATT and CDR2 SNEGSKA (reference sequence). V trimming: 6 bases; J trimming: 5 bases; junction bases outside the gene matches: 3. The CDR3 DNA follows: TGCAGTGCAAAACAGGGGGAGACCCAGTACTTC. It specifies CSAKQGETQYF.

V usage is TRBV18 and J usage is TRBJ2-7; 10 positions agree with TRBD1. The CDR3 contains 16 residues. CDR1 is KGHSH and CDR2 is LQKENI in the germline V gene. V gave up 4 bases and J gave up 2 bases; unmatched junction bases: 8. The CDR3 spells CASSLGTGAGTYEQYF. The CDR3 DNA reads as TGTGCCAGCTCACTGGGGACAGGGGCGGGTACCTACGAGCAGTACTTC. The variable domain in full, with the rest retrieved from reference TRBV18 and TRBJ2-7, is NAGVMQNPRHLVRRRGQEARLRCSPMKGHSHVYWYRQLPEEGLKFMVYLQKENIIDESGMPKERFSAEFPKEGPSILRIQQVVRGDSAAYFCASSLGTGAGTYEQYFGPGTRLTVT.

The count of this clone is one. The V call is TRBV11-2, the J call TRBJ2-3, with 11 bases fitting TRBD2. Germline values: CDR1 SGHAT, CDR2 FQNNGV. This CDR3 is built from 17 residues. Trimming removed 5 bases from V and 2 bases from J; junction bases left unmatched: 9. CDR3 amino acids: CASSQMIAGGHTDTQYF. For the CDR3, the DNA is TGTGCCAGCAGCCAAATGATAGCGGGAGGGCACACAGATACGCAGTATTTT. The full variable domain, with the rest looked up from reference TRBV11-2 and TRBJ2-3, is EAGVAQSPRYKIIEKRQSVAFWCNPISGHATLYWYQQILGQGPKLLIQFQNNGVVDDSQLPKDRFSAERLKGVDSTLKIQPAKLEDSAVYLCASSQMIAGGHTDTQYFGPGTRLTVL.

The count of this clone is one. The V and J genes are TRBV29-1 and TRBJ2-2, with 10 bases aligning to TRBD2. V lost 0 bases to trimming and J lost 5 bases; unmatched junction nucleotides: 6. The CDR3 contains 16 residues. CDR1 and CDR2 from the germline V gene are SQVTM and ANQGSEA. DNA of the CDR3: TGCAGCGTTGAAGACTATAGCGGGAGGACAACCGGGGAGCTGTTTTTT. Translation gives CSVEDYSGRTTGELFF.

The chain uses TRBV7-8 and TRBJ2-7; TRBD1 agrees at 9 bases. The V gene end was trimmed by 1 base and the J gene end by 5 bases; junction bases not matched to a gene: 6. The CDR3 has 15 amino acids. Looked up from germline, CDR1 is SGHVS and CDR2 is FQNEAQ. CDR3: CASSLDGDRAHEQYF. The CDR3 DNA reads TGTGCCAGCAGCTTAGATGGGGACAGGGCCCACGAGCAGTACTTC.

The rearrangement joins TRBV2 to TRBJ1-1; D gene unclear. CDR1 is SNHLY and CDR2 is FYNNEI in the germline V gene. The CDR3 has 16 amino acids. The germline V and J ends were trimmed by 6 bases and 0 bases, with 17 bases remaining between them. The chain's CDR3 is CASSPTPRFLNTEAFF. Written as DNA, the CDR3 is TGTGCCAGCAGCCCTACCCCTCGGTTCTTGAACACTGAAGCTTTCTTT.